Shown below are 7 T cell receptor beta chains from a single sample sequenced in a study of OX40 agonist ivuxolimab in advanced cancers. Some clones are missing from TCRdb's copy, which holds only in-frame ones; the method was immunoSEQ multiplex PCR. The sample comprises around 16,000 clones, about 86% of which are singletons, and 0.69% rests with the top ten. This material consisted of CD4+ or CD8+ T cells sorted from blood, taken in a trial of the OX40 agonist ivuxolimab. These receptor sequences come from an adult with an advanced solid tumor such as melanoma, head and neck, liver or kidney cancer.

The chain carries TRBV18 and TRBJ1-1, with unresolved D. The CDR3 has 14 residues. Deletions cut 0 bases from V and 6 bases from J, with 11 bases between. CDR1 and CDR2 from the germline V gene are KGHSH and LQKENI. The CDR3 nucleotides read TGTGCCAGCTCACCACCGTACAGTACCCCTGAAGCTTTCTTT. It yields the protein CASSPPYSTPEAFF.

This chain uses TRBV29-1 with TRBJ2-7; 9 bases agree with TRBD1. CDR1 is SQVTM and CDR2 is ANQGSEA in the germline V gene. The CDR3 covers 13 residues. Trimming removed 7 bases from V and 6 bases from J; junction bases left unmatched: 10. Written as DNA, the CDR3 is TGCAGCGCGAACCGGGACAGGGACGGCGAGCAGTACTTC. Translation: CSANRDRDGEQYF.

The V gene is TRBV6-6, the J gene TRBJ2-7, with 9 bases identical to TRBD1. This CDR3 is built from 13 residues. With 7 bases clipped from V and 5 bases from J, the junction kept 6 bases outside the gene matches. Germline V gene lookup returns CDR1 MNHNY and CDR2 SVGAGI (reference sequence). CDR3 sequence (DNA): TGTGCCAGCAAGGGACAGGGTCGAAACGAGCAGTACTTC. This codes for CASKGQGRNEQYF.

The V and J genes are TRBV11-2 and TRBJ1-1, with D hard to call. Between the trimmed V and J ends, which lost 3 bases and 3 bases, there was a span of 8 bases. The CDR3 spans 13 residues. CDR1 and CDR2 (germline): SGHAT, FQNNGV. Here the CDR3 reads CASSFLWDTEAFF. DNA for the CDR3: TGTGCCAGCAGCTTCCTGTGGGACACTGAAGCTTTCTTT.

The chain links TRBV4-1 to TRBJ1-2; 8 nucleotides agree with TRBD1. From germline, CDR1 is MGHRA and CDR2 YSYEKL. With V trimmed by 3 bases and J by 3 bases, 6 bases remained unmatched. The CDR3 is made up of 15 amino acids. The CDR3: CASSHMNRGDYGYTF. The DNA for the CDR3 is TGCGCCAGCAGCCATATGAACAGGGGGGACTATGGCTACACCTTC.

This clone has just one count. This chain uses TRBV7-9 with TRBJ1-2, with 7 bases aligning to TRBD1. V trimming: 1 base; J trimming: 7 bases; junction bases outside the gene matches: 6. Germline CDR1 reads SEHNR; CDR2 reads FQNEAQ (reference sequence). The CDR3 sequence is 14 residues long. The CDR3: CASSLDQGVGGYTF. The CDR3 DNA reads as TGTGCCAGCAGCTTAGATCAGGGGGTCGGTGGCTACACCTTC.

The rearrangement uses TRBV7-8 and TRBJ1-1; D remains unclear. The CDR3 length is 15 residues. Between the trimmed V and J ends, which lost 1 base and 2 bases, there was a span of 11 bases. Germline assignment: CDR1 SGHVS and CDR2 FQNEAQ. The CDR3 nucleotides are TGTGCCAGCAGCTTAGGCTTTCCAGGCAACACTGAAGCTTTCTTT. This codes for CASSLGFPGNTEAFF.